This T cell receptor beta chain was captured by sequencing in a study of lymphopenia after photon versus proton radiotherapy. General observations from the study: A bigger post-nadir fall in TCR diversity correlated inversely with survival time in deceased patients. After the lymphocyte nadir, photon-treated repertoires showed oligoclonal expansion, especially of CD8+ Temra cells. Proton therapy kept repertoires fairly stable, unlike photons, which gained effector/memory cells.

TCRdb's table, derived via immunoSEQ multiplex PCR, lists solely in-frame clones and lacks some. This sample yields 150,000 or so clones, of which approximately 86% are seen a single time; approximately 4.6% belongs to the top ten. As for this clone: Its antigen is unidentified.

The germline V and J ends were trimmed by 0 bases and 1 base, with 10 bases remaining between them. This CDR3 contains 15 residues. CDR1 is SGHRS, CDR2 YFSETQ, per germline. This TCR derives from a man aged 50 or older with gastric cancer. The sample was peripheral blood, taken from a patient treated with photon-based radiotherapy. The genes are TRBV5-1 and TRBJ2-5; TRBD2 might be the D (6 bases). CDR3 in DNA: TGCGCCAGCAGCTTGGGCGGGGTGTTCCAAGAGACCCAGTACTTC. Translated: CASSLGGVFQETQYF.